The rows below give T cell receptor beta chains drawn from one sample of a study of blood T cell repertoires in COVID-19. Repertoires were generated with immunoSEQ multiplex PCR, while TCRdb's copy carries only in-frame clones and drops some. The sample lists over 150,000 clones, roughly four fifths occurring once. The sample comprised peripheral blood. The receptors were sampled from a woman aged 80 or over with COVID-19, enrolled during active disease. Each CDR3 is given with its conserved first and last residue. A D gene is named only where the DNA matches it firmly. Size is omitted from some rows. Given values are once, few, many or a class for expanded clones.

D | size | J | V | CDR3 | DNA
TRBD1 | NA | TRBJ2-2 | TRBV10-3 | CATTRPPGTDSNTGELFF | TGTGCCACCACTCGTCCACCCGGGACAGACTCGAACACCGGGGAGCTGTTTTTT
NA | NA | TRBJ2-6 | TRBV7-2 | CASSVRPGHGGSGANVLTF | TGTGCCAGCAGCGTCAGACCGGGACACGGAGGCTCTGGGGCCAACGTCCTGACTTTC
NA | NA | TRBJ2-1 | TRBV27 | CASSLGLDLNEQFF | TGTGCCAGCAGTTTGGGGCTAGATTTAAATGAGCAGTTCTTC
TRBD1 | few | TRBJ1-4 | TRBV28 | CASSSGTGYEKLFF | TGTGCCAGCAGCTCCGGGACAGGGTACGAAAAACTGTTTTTT
TRBD1 | NA | TRBJ1-6 | TRBV7-9 | CASSLVGQGRDSPLHF | TGTGCCAGCAGCTTAGTCGGACAGGGAAGGGATTCACCCCTCCACTTT
NA | NA | TRBJ2-3 | TRBV13 | CASSPPWVGTSMPDTQYF | TGTGCCAGCAGCCCTCCATGGGTAGGAACTAGCATGCCAGATACGCAGTATTTT
NA | few | TRBJ2-7 | TRBV28 | CASSPELDRLPSSYEQYF | TGTGCCAGCAGTCCGGAATTGGACAGATTGCCGAGCTCCTACGAGCAGTACTTC
TRBD1 | few | TRBJ1-2 | TRBV2 | CASSGTGSYGYTF | TGTGCCAGCAGTGGGACAGGGAGCTATGGCTACACCTTC
NA | NA | TRBJ2-6 | TRBV19 | CASRMSSGANVLTF | TGTGCCAGTAGGATGAGCTCTGGGGCCAACGTCCTGACTTTC
TRBD2 | many | TRBJ2-2 | TRBV29-1 | CSVVLRGGRDTGELFF | TGCAGCGTTGTGCTTCGAGGCGGGAGGGACACCGGGGAGCTGTTTTTT
NA | NA | TRBJ1-1 | TRBV19 | CASSIDRPGWSTEAFF | TGTGCCAGTAGTATAGATCGCCCAGGGTGGAGCACTGAAGCTTTCTTT
TRBD1 | NA | TRBJ1-3 | TRBV19 | CASGTGGSGNTIYF | TGTGCCAGTGGGACAGGGGGCTCTGGAAACACCATATATTTT
TRBD1 | NA | TRBJ2-1 | TRBV6-5 | CASTLQGGSYNEQFF | TGTGCCAGCACCTTACAGGGGGGATCCTACAATGAGCAGTTCTTC
NA | NA | TRBJ2-7 | TRBV4-1 | CASSQDPGPPYEQYF | TGCGCCAGCAGCCAAGATCCAGGCCCACCCTACGAGCAGTACTTC
NA | few | TRBJ1-2 | TRBV3-1/TRBV3-2 | CASSQPDRTYGYTF | TGTGCCAGCAGCCAACCAGACAGAACCTATGGCTACACCTTC
TRBD1 | NA | TRBJ2-7 | TRBV27 | CASSLFPDRDEQYF | TGTGCCAGCAGTTTATTCCCCGACAGGGACGAGCAGTACTTC
NA | NA | TRBJ1-1 | TRBV7-9 | CASSLLGANGVFHEAFF | TGTGCCAGCAGCTTACTGGGGGCGAATGGAGTATTCCATGAAGCTTTCTTT
TRBD2 | NA | TRBJ2-1 | TRBV4-3 | CASSQDTSGGPHNEQFF | TGCGCCAGCAGCCAAGATACTAGCGGGGGGCCCCACAATGAGCAGTTCTTC
TRBD1 | few | TRBJ2-1 | TRBV18 | CASSQDRASNEQFF | TGTGCCAGCTCACAGGACAGGGCGAGCAATGAGCAGTTCTTC
TRBD2 | NA | TRBJ2-5 | TRBV5-1 | CASSFLPRLAGETQYF | TGCGCCAGCAGCTTCCTCCCACGACTAGCGGGAGAGACCCAGTACTTC
NA | few | TRBJ1-1 | TRBV12-3/TRBV12-4 | CASSLLGAVEAFF | TGTGCCAGCAGCCTACTGGGGGCAGTTGAAGCTTTCTTT
NA | NA | TRBJ2-2 | TRBV5-6 | CASSQLGSTGELFF | TGTGCCAGCAGCCAACTAGGGAGCACCGGGGAGCTGTTTTTT
NA | NA | TRBJ1-1 | TRBV27 | CASSFKGGYTEAFF | TGTGCCAGCAGTTTCAAGGGGGGGTACACTGAAGCTTTCTTT
TRBD2 | NA | TRBJ2-7 | TRBV7-2 | CASRRSGGQTYEQYF | TGTGCCAGCAGACGTAGCGGGGGGCAAACCTACGAGCAGTACTTC
NA | NA | TRBJ1-3 | TRBV30 | CAWSQDSGNTIYF | TGTGCCTGGTCCCAGGACTCTGGAAACACCATATATTTT
TRBD1 | NA | TRBJ1-1 | TRBV27 | CASSPIGGSTEAFF | TGTGCCAGCAGTCCAATAGGGGGCTCCACTGAAGCTTTCTTT
TRBD1 | NA | TRBJ2-5 | TRBV11-2 | CASSLGTGEQTQYF | TGTGCCAGCAGCCTCGGAACAGGGGAGCAGACCCAGTACTTC
NA | NA | TRBJ1-1 | TRBV7-2 | CASSFTENTEAFF | TGTGCCAGCAGCTTCACAGAAAACACTGAAGCTTTCTTT
TRBD2 | NA | TRBJ2-2 | TRBV4-2 | CASSQDGGLGITGELFF | TGTGCCAGCAGCCAAGACGGAGGACTAGGGATTACCGGGGAGCTGTTTTTT
NA | once | TRBJ2-7 | TRBV5-6 | CASSLGGPLEQYF | TGTGCCAGCAGCTTGGGAGGGCCGCTCGAGCAGTACTTC
NA | many | TRBJ1-2 | TRBV18 | CASSPPAGTNYGYTF | TGTGCCAGCTCACCACCAGCGGGAACTAACTATGGCTACACCTTC
NA | NA | TRBJ1-3 | TRBV7-7 | CASSLDGRSGNTIYF | TGTGCCAGCAGCTTAGATGGGCGCTCTGGAAACACCATATATTTT
NA | NA | TRBJ2-5 | TRBV3-1/TRBV3-2 | CASSQKLAFGETQYF | TGTGCCAGCAGCCAGAAACTAGCTTTTGGGGAGACCCAGTACTTC
NA | NA | TRBJ1-2 | TRBV6-5 | CASSYSRTSKGYTF | TGTGCCAGCAGTTACTCCCGGACATCCAAGGGCTACACCTTC
TRBD2 | NA | TRBJ2-1 | TRBV18 | CASSQTSGSSYNEQFF | TGTGCCAGCTCACAAACTAGCGGGAGCTCCTACAATGAGCAGTTCTTC
NA | few | TRBJ1-1 | TRBV2 | CASSEGRVWAEAFF | TGTGCCAGCAGTGAAGGGAGGGTATGGGCTGAAGCTTTCTTT
NA | NA | TRBJ1-2 | TRBV6-2/TRBV6-3 | CASSSIREGNYGYTF | TGTGCCAGCAGTTCTATCAGGGAAGGAAACTATGGCTACACCTTC